These T cell receptor beta chains were read from a single sample in a study of blood T cell repertoires in COVID-19. Clones were sequenced by immunoSEQ multiplex PCR, and TCRdb holds only the in-frame ones, with some missing. The sample records more than 200,000 clones, about 82% being singletons. The sample was peripheral blood. All receptors come from a woman older than 75 with acute or convalescent COVID-19. CDR3s include the opening cysteine and the closing phenylalanine or tryptophan. D genes are given only for firm matches. Rows give clone size only sometimes, using once, few, many, or a class for an expanded clone.

cdr3_nt,cdr3_aa,j_call,cdr3_length,clone_size,d_call,v_call
TGTGCCAGCAGCCACCTCGGACAGGGGCGAGACACAGATACGCAGTATTTT,CASSHLGQGRDTDTQYF,TRBJ2-3,17,-,TRBD1,TRBV28
TGTGCCAGCAGTTACGCGGGTGGGAACACTGAAGCTTTCTTT,CASSYAGGNTEAFF,TRBJ1-1,14,-,-,TRBV6-5
TGTGCCAGCAGCGTGCGTACCACCGCAAACTACAATGAGCAGTTCTTC,CASSVRTTANYNEQFF,TRBJ2-1,16,few,-,TRBV9
TGCAGCGCGGGGACTAGCGGGGGAAATGAGCAGTTCTTC,CSAGTSGGNEQFF,TRBJ2-1,13,-,TRBD2,TRBV29-1
TGCGCCAGCAGCTTGGACAGGGGAACCGGGGAGCTGTTTTTT,CASSLDRGTGELFF,TRBJ2-2,14,-,TRBD1,TRBV5-1
TGTGCCAGCAGCGGCCGGGGGAGCTCGGTCACTGAAGCTTTCTTT,CASSGRGSSVTEAFF,TRBJ1-1,15,-,-,TRBV2
TGTGCCAGCAGCTCCGTCGACCTGATTCCGGGAGGCTACACCTTC,CASSSVDLIPGGYTF,TRBJ1-2,15,-,-,TRBV5-5
TGTGCCAGCAGCAGACAGGGGTCGGCGGAAGAGACCCAGTACTTC,CASSRQGSAEETQYF,TRBJ2-5,15,-,TRBD1,TRBV7-2
TGTGCCAGCAGTTTTGGTGGGGGGGCAACTAATGAAAAACTGTTTTTT,CASSFGGGATNEKLFF,TRBJ1-4,16,-,-,TRBV27
TGTGCCAGCTCACCAGGCGGGAGTACGAATGAGCAGTTCTTC,CASSPGGSTNEQFF,TRBJ2-1,14,few,TRBD2,TRBV18
TGTGCCAGCAGGCAGGGGACAGTGAACACTGAAGCTTTCTTT,CASRQGTVNTEAFF,TRBJ1-1,14,-,TRBD1,TRBV3-1/TRBV3-2
TGTGCCAGCAGCTTAGCACGGGCGGGGGGCACGGAGACCCAGTACTTC,CASSLARAGGTETQYF,TRBJ2-5,16,once,TRBD2,TRBV7-2
TGCAGCGTTCGGACTAGCGGGGGCTACGAGCAGTACTTC,CSVRTSGGYEQYF,TRBJ2-7,13,once,TRBD2,TRBV29-1
TGTGCCAGCAGCTTTTCTCAGGGGCGAATGAACACCGGGGAGCTGTTTTTT,CASSFSQGRMNTGELFF,TRBJ2-2,17,-,-,TRBV5-8
TGTGCCAGCAGCGTAGTCCCGGGTTACGAGCAGTACTTC,CASSVVPGYEQYF,TRBJ2-7,13,few,-,TRBV7-3
TGTGCCAGCAGCTTAAGCCAGGGAATCTACGAGCAGTACTTC,CASSLSQGIYEQYF,TRBJ2-7,14,-,-,TRBV7-8
TGTGCCAGCAGCTTATCCGCGGGGCGCTCCTACGAGCAGTACTTC,CASSLSAGRSYEQYF,TRBJ2-7,15,-,-,TRBV27
TGTGCCAGCAGTCCGCTCGGACAGGGGGCCTACAATGAGCAGTTCTTC,CASSPLGQGAYNEQFF,TRBJ2-1,16,-,TRBD1,TRBV27
TGTGCCAGCAGCTTGGCGTCAAGCAGGGGAAGCAATCAGCCCCAGCATTTT,CASSLASSRGSNQPQHF,TRBJ1-5,17,-,-,TRBV5-6
TGCGCCAGCAGCTTCCGGGACACCAACACTGAAGCTTTCTTT,CASSFRDTNTEAFF,TRBJ1-1,14,-,-,TRBV5-1
TGTGCCAGCAGCCCCCTAGGGGGCCTCGGTAGCTATGGCTACACCTTC,CASSPLGGLGSYGYTF,TRBJ1-2,16,-,TRBD1,TRBV6-4
TGTGCCAGCTCACCAGAAGGGGGCCCTCAGCCCCAGCATTTT,CASSPEGGPQPQHF,TRBJ1-5,14,-,TRBD1,TRBV18
TGTGCCAGCAGCTTTCGGGACACCAATAATTCACCCCTCCACTTT,CASSFRDTNNSPLHF,TRBJ1-6,15,once,-,TRBV2
TGCAGCGTTGAGCGGGACAGGACTAACTATGGCTACACCTTC,CSVERDRTNYGYTF,TRBJ1-2,14,-,TRBD1,TRBV29-1
TGCGCCAGCAGCCAAGGGGACATCCCGGCAGGTGAAAAACTGTTTTTT,CASSQGDIPAGEKLFF,TRBJ1-4,16,-,-,TRBV4-3